The TCR beta chain under discussion was sequenced for a study of T-cell memory formation after mild COVID-19. The overall study: In these data, TCR clusters were largely donor specific.

Germline V lookup: CDR1 LGHDT, CDR2 YNNKEL (reference sequence). CDR3 size: 15 residues. Trimming shortened V by 1 base and J by 5 bases, and 14 bases separated the two germline ends. Using its own MiXCR run on the 5' RACE reads, TCRdb lists one record per CDR3 protein. The repertoire consists of 350,000 to 450,000 distinct CDR3 sequences, with 20% occurring once and the leading ten covering 7.5% to 9.5%. This sequence originates from an adult woman who had mild COVID-19 (a few samples of this study predate the infection). Cell type and time point are not known. The chain combines TRBV3-1 with TRBJ1-1; D uncertain. The sequenced sample consisted of PBMCs or a T cell subset sorted from them (not recorded which). CDR3 sequence: CASSQVGQRRTEAFF. CDR3 DNA sequence: TGTGCCAGCAGCCAAGTTGGCCAGAGGAGGACTGAAGCTTTCTTT. The variable domain in full, with the rest retrieved from reference TRBV3-1 and TRBJ1-1, is DTAVSQTPKYLVTQMGNDKSIKCEQNLGHDTMYWYKQDSKKFLKIMFSYNNKELIINETVPNRFSPKSPDKAHLNLHINSLELGDSAVYFCASSQVGQRRTEAFFGQGTRLTVV.